Shown below are 14 T cell receptor beta chains from a single sample sequenced in a study of early T cells in non-severe SARS-CoV-2 infection (dated by TCRdb to 2020 to 2022). To prepare the library, 5' RACE was applied. Sequenced using a NextSeq 500. TCRdb applied fastp at Q25 and MiXCR to the public reads, then kept only in-frame beta chains. Rows are combined by CDR3 protein, so each entry shows the most common genes and DNA. The sample table holds tens of thousands of distinct CDR3 sequences, of which approximately 5.3% were seen once. The ten largest clones represent approximately 5.5% of the sample. Sequenced material: whole blood. Receptors were obtained from an adult who was a healthcare worker with PCR-confirmed SARS-CoV-2 infection or an uninfected control (not recorded which).

Ten or more counts support this clonotype. In nucleotides, the CDR3 is TGCGCCAGCAGCACTGGACTAGCGGGAGGCCAAGAGACCCAGTACTTC. Translation: CASSTGLAGGQETQYF. The chain links TRBV5-1 to TRBJ2-5, with 14 bases lining up with TRBD2. The CDR3 has 16 amino acids. Germline V gives CDR1 SGHRS, CDR2 YFSETQ. J gave up 1 base and V 4 bases, and 3 bases lay outside the gene matches.

This clonotype came up a few times. This chain joins TRBV2 and TRBJ2-6; perhaps TRBD1 as D (6 bases). There are 16 residues in the CDR3. Germline-derived CDR1 and CDR2 are SNHLY and FYNNEI. Trimming removed 5 bases at V and 2 bases at J, with 13 bases between. The CDR3 nucleotides are TGTGCCAGCAGTCCCATCCGACAGGCTGGGGCCAACGTCCTGACTTTC. This sequence encodes CASSPIRQAGANVLTF.

This clonotype was observed many times. CDR3 residues: CASSFGQGQQPQHF. The CDR3 DNA reads TGTGCCAGCAGCTTTGGACAGGGACAGCAGCCCCAGCATTTT. The chain recombines TRBV3-1 with TRBJ1-5, with TRBD1 matching over 8 bases. Germline values: CDR1 LGHDT, CDR2 YNNKEL (reference sequence). V dropped 5 bases and J dropped 7; count of bases not matched to a gene: 7. The CDR3 length is 14 residues.

This chain joins TRBV28 and TRBJ1-2; D remains unclear. Trimming took 4 bases from V and 2 from J, leaving 8 bases between them. CDR3 length: 13 amino acids. The germline V gene has CDR1 MDHEN and CDR2 SYDVKM. For the CDR3, the DNA is TGTGCCAGCAGTTCAACGGTAAACTATGGCTACACCTTC. It codes for CASSSTVNYGYTF.

This clonotype has a count of ten or more. The chain has TRBV20-1 and TRBJ1-1, with 9 nucleotides matching TRBD1. V lost 2 bases and J lost 7; bases outside the gene matches: 8. The CDR3 contains 14 residues. Germline assignment: CDR1 DFQATT and CDR2 SNEGSKA (reference sequence). The DNA for the CDR3 is TGCAGTGCTAGACCGCCGGGACAGGGAGATGAAGCTTTCTTT. It codes for CSARPPGQGDEAFF.

This clonotype is termed medium-sized (0.01 to 0.1%). This chain's CDR3 is CASSLVRGRAGNQPQHF. CDR3 coding DNA: TGTGCCAGCAGCTTAGTTCGAGGCAGGGCAGGGAATCAGCCCCAGCATTTT. This chain uses TRBV11-2 with TRBJ1-5; D perhaps matches TRBD1 (5 bases). The CDR3 contains 17 residues. V shed 1 base and J shed 4 bases, with 17 bases lying between them. From germline, CDR1 is SGHAT and CDR2 FQNNGV.

This clonotype was counted many times. V is TRBV19 and J is TRBJ2-2; 7 nucleotides agree with TRBD1. The CDR3 is 14 residues long. V gave up 4 bases and J gave up 6 bases; unmatched junction bases: 5. CDR1 LNHDA and CDR2 SQIVND come from the germline V gene (reference sequence). The CDR3 region has the DNA TGTGCCAGTAGTAACAGGGGAGAGGCCGGGGAGCTGTTTTTT. This translates into CASSNRGEAGELFF.

Ten or more counts support this clonotype. The V call is TRBV7-9, the J call TRBJ2-3; TRBD2 might be the D (6 bases). V was clipped by 6 bases and J by 2 bases, with 15 bases between them. This CDR3 contains 15 residues. Germline assignment: CDR1 SEHNR and CDR2 FQNEAQ (reference sequence). CDR3 in amino acids: CASRFSGVTTDTQYF. CDR3 DNA sequence: TGTGCCAGCAGGTTTAGCGGAGTGACCACAGATACGCAGTATTTT. Based on the CDR3 plus reference TRBV7-9 and TRBJ2-3, the full variable domain is DTGVSQNPRHKITKRGQNVTFRCDPISEHNRLYWYRQTLGQGPEFLTYFQNEAQLEKSRLLSDRFSAERPKGSFSTLEIQRTEQGDSAMYLCASRFSGVTTDTQYFGPGTRLTVL.

This clonotype was recorded at least ten times. The chain uses TRBV30 and TRBJ2-7, with 7 bases lining up with TRBD2. Trimming at V came to 2 bases and at J to 0 bases, leaving 7 bases not matched to a gene. The CDR3 has 15 amino acids. The germline CDR1 and CDR2 sequences are GTSNPN and SVGIG (reference sequence). The CDR3 nucleotides are TGTGCCTGGAGTTTCGCGGGAGACCTCTCCTACGAGCAGTACTTC. It is translated as CAWSFAGDLSYEQYF.

The sample holds many counts of this clonotype. This chain links TRBV28 with TRBJ1-2; D is unclear. The CDR3 contains 12 residues. The germline V gene has CDR1 MDHEN and CDR2 SYDVKM. The ends were cut back, 2 bases at V and 4 bases at J, with 5 bases in the middle. CDR3: CASSLLGYGYTF. In DNA form, the CDR3 reads TGTGCCAGCAGTTTACTAGGCTATGGCTACACCTTC.

Worth noting for this clonotype: The junction departs from the called germline gene at one end, perhaps through a read error. V gene TRBV7-2 combines with J gene TRBJ2-3; D gene uncertain. CDR3 size: 15 residues. CDR1 and CDR2 (germline): SGHTA, FQGNSA. Here the CDR3 reads CASSPGYLRTDKQYF. The CDR3 DNA follows: TGTGCCAGCAGCCCCGGGTATCTCCGCACAGATAAGCAGTATTTT.

Many counts were recorded for this clonotype. The genes are TRBV19 and TRBJ2-1; D perhaps matches TRBD2 (6 bases). The CDR3 is 10 amino acids. CDR1 and CDR2 (germline): LNHDA, SQIVND (reference sequence). Between the trimmed V and J ends, which lost 8 bases and 10 bases, there was a span of 9 bases. The CDR3 bases are TGTGCCAGTGGACTACCCGAGCAGTTCTTC. Protein: CASGLPEQFF.

The V call is TRBV29-1, the J call TRBJ1-1; possibly TRBD1 for D (5 bases). The CDR3 extends over 12 amino acids. Germline CDR1 reads SQVTM; CDR2 reads ANQGSEA. Trimming took off 5 bases at V and 2 bases at J, with 9 bases between the two ends. The CDR3 here is CSVRQHNTEAFF. The CDR3 region has the DNA TGCAGCGTTCGACAGCATAACACTGAAGCTTTCTTT.

This clonotype was detected a few times. The chain has TRBV6-5 and TRBJ2-3, with 8 bases matching TRBD1. Germline trimming cut 6 bases from V and 2 bases from J; bases unmatched to any gene: 7. The CDR3 loop spans 15 amino acids. Looked up from germline, CDR1 is MNHEY and CDR2 is SVGAGI. The CDR3 bases are TGTGCCAGCAGCCCCAGGGGGCAGTACACAGATACGCAGTATTTT. Protein: CASSPRGQYTDTQYF.